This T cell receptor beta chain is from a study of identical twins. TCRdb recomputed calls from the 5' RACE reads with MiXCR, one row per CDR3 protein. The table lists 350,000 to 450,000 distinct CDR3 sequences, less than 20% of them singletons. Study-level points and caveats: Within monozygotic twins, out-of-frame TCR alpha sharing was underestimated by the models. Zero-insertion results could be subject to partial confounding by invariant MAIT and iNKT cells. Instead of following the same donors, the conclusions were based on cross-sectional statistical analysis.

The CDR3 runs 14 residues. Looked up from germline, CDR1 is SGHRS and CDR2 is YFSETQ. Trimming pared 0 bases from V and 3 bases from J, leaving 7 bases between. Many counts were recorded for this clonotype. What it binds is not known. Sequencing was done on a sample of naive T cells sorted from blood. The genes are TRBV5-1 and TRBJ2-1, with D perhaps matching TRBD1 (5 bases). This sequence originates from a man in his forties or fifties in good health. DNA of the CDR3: TGCGCCAGCAGCTTGGCACAGGACTACAATGAGCAGTTCTTC. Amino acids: CASSLAQDYNEQFF.